The next 24 T cell receptor beta chains were all read from a single sample in a study of blood T cell repertoires in COVID-19. Generated by immunoSEQ multiplex PCR, the TCRdb table keeps only in-frame clones and is missing some. The sample lists roughly 130,000 clones, roughly 85% occurring once. Material: peripheral blood. Every receptor here comes from a man aged 55 to 70 with acute or convalescent COVID-19.

This clone was detected only once. This chain joins TRBV28 and TRBJ2-6, with D hard to call. Per germline, CDR1 MDHEN and CDR2 SYDVKM. The V and J ends lost 2 bases and 0 bases respectively, with 11 bases between them. The CDR3 covers 17 residues. CDR3 nucleotide sequence: TGTGCCAGCAGTTTAAATACTCCGGGCTCTGGGGCCAACGTCCTGACTTTC. It codes for CASSLNTPGSGANVLTF.

The chain employs TRBV4-3 and TRBJ2-5, with D possibly matching TRBD2 (6 bases). Germline CDR1 is LGHNA and CDR2 is YSLEER. Trimming took 4 bases from V and 5 from J, leaving 17 bases between them. The CDR3 length is 15 residues. The CDR3: CASSPRDGAGETQYF. The CDR3 coding sequence is TGCGCCAGCAGCCCCCGGGACGGGGCGGGGGAGACCCAGTACTTC.

As for this clone: This sample includes further DNA sequences coding for the same CDR3. The V and J genes are TRBV5-1 and TRBJ1-1; TRBD1 matches at 8 bases. The CDR3 totals 14 residues. Germline values: CDR1 SGHRS, CDR2 YFSETQ. V shed 4 bases, J shed 1 base, and the junction held 3 bases outside the gene matches. CDR3 DNA sequence: TGCGCCAGCAGCCCAGGGACAGGGAACACTGAAGCTTTCTTT. This gives the protein CASSPGTGNTEAFF.

There are a few counts of this clone. The chain is built from TRBV10-3 and TRBJ1-2, with D possibly matching TRBD1 (6 bases). Germline V gene sequence: CDR1 ENHRY, CDR2 SYGVKD. V gave up 3 bases and J gave up 2 bases, with 10 bases separating them. The CDR3 runs to 14 residues. The CDR3 sequence: CAISEGGQNYGYTF. The CDR3 bases are TGTGCCATCAGTGAAGGTGGACAGAACTATGGCTACACCTTC.

CDR3 DNA: TGCAGCGGGACCACTTTTACAGGGGACACTGAAGCTTTCTTT. Amino acid sequence: CSGTTFTGDTEAFF. This chain joins TRBV29-1 and TRBJ1-1, with 7 bases fitting TRBD1. This CDR3 comprises 14 residues. V dropped 7 bases and J dropped 3; count of bases not matched to a gene: 11. Germline assignment: CDR1 SQVTM and CDR2 ANQGSEA.

This clone has just a few counts. The chain joins TRBV12-3 or TRBV12-4 to TRBJ1-4; 7 bases align to TRBD1. This CDR3 contains 13 residues. V was clipped by 10 bases and J by 5 bases; unmatched bases: 7. The CDR3 DNA reads as TGTGCCACTAGACAGGGTGCGAATGAAAAACTGTTTTTT. It codes for CATRQGANEKLFF.

The chain uses TRBV11-1 and TRBJ2-3, with D possibly matching TRBD2 (5 bases). This CDR3 spans 14 amino acids. Germline V CDR1 and CDR2: SGHAT, FQDESV (reference sequence). Trimming cost V 2 bases and J 6 bases, with 12 bases left between them. The DNA of the CDR3 is TGTGCCAGCAGCTTAAGAAGGGAGTCCGATACGCAGTATTTT. It translates to CASSLRRESDTQYF.

The chain joins TRBV19 to TRBJ1-4; D is possibly TRBD1 (6 bases). Between the trimmed V and J ends, which lost 6 bases and 8 bases, there was a span of 13 bases. The CDR3 has 13 residues. Germline CDR1 and CDR2: LNHDA and SQIVND (reference sequence). CDR3 bases: TGTGCCAGTAGATGGGGGGGCGCGGAAAAACTGTTTTTT. Encoded protein: CASRWGGAEKLFF.

The CDR3 sequence is CASSEAKGNSPLHF. The CDR3 region has the DNA TGTGCCAGCAGTGAAGCCAAGGGGAATTCACCCCTCCACTTT. V and J are TRBV6-1 and TRBJ1-6; perhaps TRBD1 as D (5 bases). Germline loops: CDR1 MNHNS, CDR2 SASEGT. The CDR3 has 14 amino acids. Trimming pared 0 bases from V and 7 bases from J, leaving 7 bases between.

The chain couples TRBV6-5 to TRBJ2-7, with D perhaps TRBD1 (5 bases). The germline gives CDR1 MNHEY, CDR2 SVGAGI. V lost 5 bases and J lost 9, with 17 bases in between. The CDR3 totals 13 residues. The CDR3 DNA sequence: TGTGCCAGCAGTCCCCGTAGTCAGGGATGGCAGTACTTC. This gives the protein CASSPRSQGWQYF.

The chain combines TRBV5-1 with TRBJ2-5, with D possibly TRBD2 on 6 matching bases. This CDR3 is built from 14 residues. V was clipped by 4 bases and J by 3 bases, with 13 bases between them. Germline V gene lookup returns CDR1 SGHRS and CDR2 YFSETQ. This CDR3 is CASSPGTLKETQYF. The DNA of the CDR3 is TGCGCCAGCAGCCCCGGGACTCTAAAAGAGACCCAGTACTTC.

The chain uses TRBV29-1 and TRBJ1-1; D perhaps matches TRBD1 (6 bases). Germline V gene data show CDR1 as SQVTM and CDR2 as ANQGSEA. V was clipped by 8 bases and J by 0 bases, with 13 bases between them. The CDR3 extends over 13 amino acids. The chain's CDR3 is CSLSGVLNTEAFF. The CDR3 nucleotides are TGCAGCCTCTCAGGGGTTTTGAACACTGAAGCTTTCTTT.

This clone was detected once. This sequence joins TRBV9 and TRBJ1-3, with D possibly TRBD1 on 5 matching bases. Trimming removed 8 bases from V and 4 bases from J, with 10 bases in between. The V gene's germline CDR1 is SGDLS and CDR2 YYNGEE. The CDR3 runs to 12 residues. CDR3 DNA: TGTGCCAGTCGCAGGGTAGGAAACACCATATATTTT. It specifies CASRRVGNTIYF.

The V call is TRBV4-2, the J call TRBJ2-2; no clear D gene. In germline, CDR1 is LGHNA, CDR2 YNFKEQ. The V gene lost 4 bases and the J gene lost 0 bases, with 9 bases spanning the gap. The CDR3 contains 15 residues. The CDR3 region has the DNA TGTGCCAGCAGCCTAGAGACTGCGAACACCGGGGAGCTGTTTTTT. This sequence encodes CASSLETANTGELFF.

The chain couples TRBV30 to TRBJ1-2; D is ambiguous. The V end was cut by 1 base, the J end by 7 bases, with 13 bases between. Germline-derived CDR1 and CDR2 are GTSNPN and SVGIG (reference sequence). The CDR3 length is 13 residues. The CDR3 sequence is CAWSAQNGLGYTF. CDR3 nucleotides: TGTGCCTGGAGTGCCCAGAATGGGCTTGGCTACACCTTC.

This clone was seen once. This sequence joins TRBV6-2 or TRBV6-3 and TRBJ2-3, with D unclear. CDR1 and CDR2 (germline): MNHEY, SVGEGT. The CDR3 spans 13 residues. V shed 2 bases and J shed 4 bases, with 7 bases lying between them. CDR3 sequence reads: CASSYLLPDTQYF. The CDR3 region has the DNA TGTGCCAGCAGTTACCTCCTCCCAGATACGCAGTATTTT.

For the CDR3, the DNA is TGCGCCAGCGGGACAGCATCAACTAATGAAAAACTGTTTTTT. Its translation is CASGTASTNEKLFF. The chain is built from TRBV5-1 and TRBJ1-4; TRBD1 matches at 7 bases. The junction had 3 bases not matched to a gene; V was cut back by 7 bases and J by 0 bases. Germline values: CDR1 SGHRS, CDR2 YFSETQ. There are 14 residues in the CDR3.

This chain uses TRBV28 with TRBJ1-3, with D unresolved. Looked up from germline, CDR1 is MDHEN and CDR2 is SYDVKM. This CDR3 has 14 amino acids. Trimming took off 4 bases at V and 2 bases at J, with 9 bases between the two ends. The CDR3 region has the DNA TGTGCCAGCAGTTATGCCAGGCCTGGAAACACCATATATTTT. As protein: CASSYARPGNTIYF.

The chain uses TRBV3-1 (or the pseudogene TRBV3-2) and TRBJ1-5; possibly TRBD1 for D (6 bases). Trimming took 6 bases from V and 3 from J, leaving 12 bases between them. CDR1 and CDR2 from the germline V gene are LGHDT and YNNKEL (reference sequence). The CDR3 runs to 14 residues. In DNA form, the CDR3 reads TGTGCCAGCAGTCCCGGACAGTCCAATCAGCCCCAGCATTTT. Translating it yields CASSPGQSNQPQHF.

The chain couples TRBV19 to TRBJ1-3, with D hard to call. Germline values: CDR1 LNHDA, CDR2 SQIVND (reference sequence). Trimming pared 6 bases from V and 0 bases from J, leaving 15 bases between. The CDR3 is 16 residues long. CDR3 DNA: TGTGCCAGTAGCCGAGGACTTACGAACTCTGGAAACACCATATATTTT. Its translation is CASSRGLTNSGNTIYF.

The chain is built from TRBV3-1 (or the pseudogene TRBV3-2) and TRBJ2-7; perhaps TRBD2 as D (6 bases). The germline CDR1 and CDR2 sequences are LGHDT and YNNKEL (reference sequence). The CDR3 covers 13 residues. V lost 0 bases and J lost 9, with 12 bases in between. The CDR3 coding sequence is TGTGCCAGCAGCCAAGATAGGGGAGGAAGGCAGTACTTC. Translating it yields CASSQDRGGRQYF.

The CDR3 reads CASSLGTGKNIQYF. The CDR3 coding sequence is TGTGCCAGCAGCCTGGGGACAGGCAAAAACATTCAGTACTTC. The genes are TRBV5-6 and TRBJ2-4; 8 bases map to TRBD1. Germline V lookup: CDR1 SGHDT, CDR2 YYEEEE. V dropped 4 bases and J dropped 3; count of bases not matched to a gene: 3. This CDR3 spans 14 amino acids. The full variable domain, with the rest looked up from reference TRBV5-6 and TRBJ2-4, is DAGVTQSPTHLIKTRGQQVTLRCSPKSGHDTVSWYQQALGQGPQFIFQYYEEEERQRGNFPDRFSGHQFPNYSSELNVNALLLGDSALYLCASSLGTGKNIQYFGAGTRLSVL.

The chain recombines TRBV5-1 with TRBJ2-5, with D possibly matching TRBD2 (6 bases). Per germline, CDR1 SGHRS and CDR2 YFSETQ. The CDR3 contains 14 residues. Trimming pared 6 bases from V and 0 bases from J, leaving 12 bases between. The CDR3 region is CASTAGGNQETQYF. In nucleotides, the CDR3 is TGCGCCAGCACGGCAGGAGGGAACCAAGAGACCCAGTACTTC.

V usage is TRBV19 and J usage is TRBJ1-5; the match to TRBD1 covers 8 bases. V was pared by 6 bases and J by 4 bases, with 5 bases of the junction left unmatched. Germline loops: CDR1 LNHDA, CDR2 SQIVND (reference sequence). CDR3 length equals 14 residues. CDR3 nucleotides: TGTGCCAGTAGCCGACAGGGGACGAATCAGCCCCAGCATTTT. Amino acids: CASSRQGTNQPQHF.